The 21 T cell receptor beta chains presented below share a single source sample, sequenced in a study of identical twins. A single record per CDR3 protein comes from TCRdb applying MiXCR to the 5' RACE reads. The sample carries 200,000 or so distinct CDR3 sequences, roughly 15% recorded once. This sample was shared with a second study, whose subject was T cells expressing NK-cell markers.

The sample comprised CD8+ T cells sorted from blood. The receptor source for this set is a woman under 30 in good health.

J is TRBJ2-7 and V is TRBV20-1; 7 bases agree with TRBD2. This CDR3 region has 13 residues. The germline V gene encodes CDR1 DFQATT and CDR2 SNEGSKA (reference sequence). Unmatched junction bases numbered 7, after V lost 6 bases and J lost 2 bases. This CDR3 reads CSAKRRGTYEQYF. The CDR3 coding sequence is TGCAGTGCCAAGCGGCGGGGGACCTACGAGCAGTACTTC.

This CDR3 reads CASLPISGNEQFF. In DNA, the CDR3 is TGTGCCAGCCTTCCAATTTCCGGCAATGAGCAGTTCTTC. The chain employs TRBV28 and TRBJ2-1; no clear D. The germline gives CDR1 MDHEN, CDR2 SYDVKM. The V and J ends lost 8 bases and 6 bases respectively, with 14 bases between them. The CDR3 is made up of 13 amino acids.

This clonotype was seen at least ten times. The chain has TRBV27 and TRBJ1-1, with D possibly being TRBD1 (5 bases). Between the trimmed V and J ends, which lost 10 bases and 1 base, there was a span of 10 bases. The germline V gene has CDR1 MNHEY and CDR2 SMNVEV (reference sequence). The CDR3 extends over 12 amino acids. CDR3 sequence reads: CANFGQNTEAFF. CDR3 in DNA: TGTGCCAACTTCGGACAGAACACTGAAGCTTTCTTT.

This clonotype was counted only a few times. This rearrangement joins TRBV4-1 to TRBJ2-5, with 8 nucleotides matching TRBD1. V gave up 3 bases and J gave up 4 bases; unmatched junction bases: 4. The germline V gene encodes CDR1 MGHRA and CDR2 YSYEKL. The CDR3 consists of 14 residues. CDR3 amino acids: CASSHPGGLETQYF. CDR3 nucleotides: TGCGCCAGCAGCCACCCAGGGGGCTTAGAGACCCAGTACTTC.

This clonotype was seen only a few times. The CDR3, as DNA: TGCAGTGCGCCATCGCTAGCGGGAGTAGGTGAGCAGTACTTC. Protein sequence: CSAPSLAGVGEQYF. This chain connects TRBV20-1 to TRBJ2-7; 10 nucleotides align to TRBD2. J lost 7 bases, V lost 6 bases, and 12 bases had no gene match. The CDR3 length is 14 residues. Per germline, CDR1 DFQATT and CDR2 SNEGSKA (reference sequence).

Only a few counts were recorded for this clonotype. This rearrangement joins TRBV9 to TRBJ1-1; TRBD1 is a possible D gene (5 bases). Looked up from germline, CDR1 is SGDLS and CDR2 is YYNGEE. The V end was cut by 0 bases, the J end by 3 bases, with 12 bases between. The CDR3 has 15 residues. The CDR3 DNA is TGTGCCAGCAGCGTAGCGGCGGGACCCCACACTGAAGCTTTCTTT. Amino acid sequence: CASSVAAGPHTEAFF.

The chain has TRBV10-1 and TRBJ2-1; 8 bases fit TRBD2. Germline V gene lookup returns CDR1 WNHNN and CDR2 SYGVQD (reference sequence). J gave up 9 bases and V 3 bases, and 4 bases lay outside the gene matches. The CDR3 totals 13 residues. The CDR3 nucleotides are TGCGCCAGCAGTGACCCACGGGAGGGTGAGCAGTTCTTC. It is translated as CASSDPREGEQFF.

This clonotype was observed at least ten times. V and J are TRBV4-3 and TRBJ1-1, with D possibly being TRBD1 (5 bases). Germline CDR1 reads LGHNA; CDR2 reads YSLEER. This CDR3 comprises 16 residues. The ends were cut back, 0 bases at V and 0 bases at J, with 11 bases in the middle. The CDR3: CASSQDDGTVNTEAFF. In nucleotides, the CDR3 is TGCGCCAGCAGCCAAGATGACGGGACGGTGAACACTGAAGCTTTCTTT.

V gene TRBV15 combines with J gene TRBJ2-1; 8 bases map to TRBD2. CDR3 length: 17 residues. The germline gives CDR1 LNHNV, CDR2 YYDKDF (reference sequence). J gave up 5 bases and V 5 bases, and 14 bases lay outside the gene matches. The CDR3 DNA sequence: TGTGCCACCAGCTCGGTCAGTGCGGGAGGTTACCACAATGAGCAGTTCTTC. It translates to CATSSVSAGGYHNEQFF.

There are a few counts of this clonotype. V usage is TRBV5-1 and J usage is TRBJ2-4, with 9 bases identical to TRBD2. V dropped 4 bases and J dropped 8; count of bases not matched to a gene: 4. Germline CDR1 and CDR2: SGHRS and YFSETQ. The CDR3 has 13 residues. The DNA for the CDR3 is TGCGCCAGCAGCCCGGGACTAGCAGACATTCAGTACTTC. It is translated as CASSPGLADIQYF.

The V and J genes are TRBV27 and TRBJ2-6; D is undetermined. The CDR3 is made up of 13 amino acids. V was trimmed by 7 bases and J by 12 bases, leaving 16 bases between them. The germline V gene encodes CDR1 MNHEY and CDR2 SMNVEV (reference sequence). CDR3 in DNA: TGTGCCAGCACTCTTTTCGGGTCCGGCGTCCTGACTTTC. Its protein is CASTLFGSGVLTF.

Ten or more counts support this clonotype. The chain uses TRBV12-3 or TRBV12-4 and TRBJ2-5, with 7 bases aligning to TRBD1. V lost 6 bases to trimming and J lost 5 bases; unmatched junction nucleotides: 12. This CDR3 spans 15 amino acids. The CDR3 bases are TGTGCCAGCAGCAACCGACAGGGATTATTGGAGACCCAGTACTTC. Protein: CASSNRQGLLETQYF.

The genes are TRBV13 and TRBJ2-5; TRBD1 matches at 8 bases. V trimming: 1 base; J trimming: 1 base; junction bases outside the gene matches: 2. Germline V gives CDR1 PRHDT, CDR2 FYEKMQ (reference sequence). The CDR3 is made up of 15 amino acids. The CDR3 protein is CASSLDGQGQETQYF. The CDR3 nucleotides are TGTGCCAGCAGCTTAGACGGACAGGGCCAAGAGACCCAGTACTTC.

In this sample, this clonotype turned up a few times. The rearrangement links TRBV7-9 to TRBJ2-1, with D maybe TRBD2 (5 bases). The CDR3 sequence is 15 residues long. V lost 4 bases and J 5 bases, leaving 15 bases between the germline ends. The germline gives CDR1 SEHNR, CDR2 FQNEAQ (reference sequence). The CDR3 spells CASSSGKTTNNEQFF. CDR3 nucleotides: TGTGCCAGCAGCTCGGGGAAAACCACAAACAATGAGCAGTTCTTC.

The chain has TRBV6-2 or TRBV6-3 and TRBJ2-7; D remains unclear. This CDR3 has 13 amino acids. V gave up 6 bases and J gave up 2 bases, with 11 bases separating them. The germline CDR1 and CDR2 sequences are MNHEY and SVGEGT. CDR3 DNA sequence: TGTGCCAGCAGCTCCCAAAGGGCCTACGAGCAGTACTTC. It encodes CASSSQRAYEQYF.

This clonotype occurred a few times. The gene calls are TRBV29-1 and TRBJ2-7, with 12 bases matching TRBD2. Germline CDR1 reads SQVTM; CDR2 reads ANQGSEA. The CDR3 has 12 residues. With 7 bases clipped from V and 6 bases from J, the junction kept 4 bases outside the gene matches. As DNA, the CDR3 is TGCAGCGAGACTAGCGGGAGTGGCGAGCAGTACTTC. Its protein is CSETSGSGEQYF.

This clonotype has more than one count but fewer than ten. This chain links TRBV27 with TRBJ2-5, with 10 bases fitting TRBD2. Trimming removed 4 bases from V and 3 bases from J; junction bases left unmatched: 8. This CDR3 has 16 amino acids. In germline, CDR1 is MNHEY, CDR2 SMNVEV (reference sequence). The CDR3 DNA follows: TGTGCCAGCAGTTCGAAGAACGGACTAGCGGAAGAGACCCAGTACTTC. Encoded protein: CASSSKNGLAEETQYF.

This clonotype has just a few counts. The chain uses TRBV5-5 and TRBJ2-7; 8 nucleotides match TRBD1. Germline assignment: CDR1 SGHKS and CDR2 YYEKEE (reference sequence). Trimming at V came to 4 bases and at J to 3 bases, leaving 9 bases not matched to a gene. CDR3 length: 15 amino acids. The CDR3 nucleotides read TGTGCCAGCAGCGGGGGACAGGAGGCTTACTACGAGCAGTACTTC. Amino acid sequence: CASSGGQEAYYEQYF.

V usage is TRBV18 and J usage is TRBJ2-5, with 7 bases matching TRBD2. Germline-derived CDR1 and CDR2 are KGHSH and LQKENI. The CDR3 sequence is 16 residues long. After removal of 0 bases from V and 1 base from J, the junction contained 5 bases not matched to a gene. The CDR3 DNA is TGTGCCAGCTCACCACCTGATGGGAGGGTCCAAGAGACCCAGTACTTC. Translated, it gives CASSPPDGRVQETQYF.

The V gene is TRBV11-3, the J gene TRBJ2-5; no firm D call. Trimming removed 2 bases at V and 3 bases at J, with 16 bases between. The CDR3 runs to 16 residues. Germline assignment: CDR1 SGHNT and CDR2 YENEEA. The CDR3 region is CASSLWREQAEETQYF. In DNA, the CDR3 is TGTGCCAGCAGCTTATGGAGAGAGCAGGCCGAAGAGACCCAGTACTTC. The entire variable domain, with the rest obtained from reference TRBV11-3 and TRBJ2-5, is as follows: EAGVVQSPRYKIIEKKQPVAFWCNPISGHNTLYWYLQNLGQGPELLIRYENEEAVDDSQLPKDRFSAERLKGVDSTLKIQPAELGDSAVYLCASSLWREQAEETQYFGPGTRLLVL.

This clonotype was found a few times. The chain links TRBV12-3 or TRBV12-4 to TRBJ2-3; D tentatively reads TRBD1 or TRBD2 (5 bases each). V was trimmed by 1 base and J by 4 bases, leaving 12 bases between them. The CDR3 is 15 amino acids. The CDR3 nucleotides read TGTGCCAGCAGTTTAGGGGACCTAAGGGCAGATACGCAGTATTTT. This translates into CASSLGDLRADTQYF.